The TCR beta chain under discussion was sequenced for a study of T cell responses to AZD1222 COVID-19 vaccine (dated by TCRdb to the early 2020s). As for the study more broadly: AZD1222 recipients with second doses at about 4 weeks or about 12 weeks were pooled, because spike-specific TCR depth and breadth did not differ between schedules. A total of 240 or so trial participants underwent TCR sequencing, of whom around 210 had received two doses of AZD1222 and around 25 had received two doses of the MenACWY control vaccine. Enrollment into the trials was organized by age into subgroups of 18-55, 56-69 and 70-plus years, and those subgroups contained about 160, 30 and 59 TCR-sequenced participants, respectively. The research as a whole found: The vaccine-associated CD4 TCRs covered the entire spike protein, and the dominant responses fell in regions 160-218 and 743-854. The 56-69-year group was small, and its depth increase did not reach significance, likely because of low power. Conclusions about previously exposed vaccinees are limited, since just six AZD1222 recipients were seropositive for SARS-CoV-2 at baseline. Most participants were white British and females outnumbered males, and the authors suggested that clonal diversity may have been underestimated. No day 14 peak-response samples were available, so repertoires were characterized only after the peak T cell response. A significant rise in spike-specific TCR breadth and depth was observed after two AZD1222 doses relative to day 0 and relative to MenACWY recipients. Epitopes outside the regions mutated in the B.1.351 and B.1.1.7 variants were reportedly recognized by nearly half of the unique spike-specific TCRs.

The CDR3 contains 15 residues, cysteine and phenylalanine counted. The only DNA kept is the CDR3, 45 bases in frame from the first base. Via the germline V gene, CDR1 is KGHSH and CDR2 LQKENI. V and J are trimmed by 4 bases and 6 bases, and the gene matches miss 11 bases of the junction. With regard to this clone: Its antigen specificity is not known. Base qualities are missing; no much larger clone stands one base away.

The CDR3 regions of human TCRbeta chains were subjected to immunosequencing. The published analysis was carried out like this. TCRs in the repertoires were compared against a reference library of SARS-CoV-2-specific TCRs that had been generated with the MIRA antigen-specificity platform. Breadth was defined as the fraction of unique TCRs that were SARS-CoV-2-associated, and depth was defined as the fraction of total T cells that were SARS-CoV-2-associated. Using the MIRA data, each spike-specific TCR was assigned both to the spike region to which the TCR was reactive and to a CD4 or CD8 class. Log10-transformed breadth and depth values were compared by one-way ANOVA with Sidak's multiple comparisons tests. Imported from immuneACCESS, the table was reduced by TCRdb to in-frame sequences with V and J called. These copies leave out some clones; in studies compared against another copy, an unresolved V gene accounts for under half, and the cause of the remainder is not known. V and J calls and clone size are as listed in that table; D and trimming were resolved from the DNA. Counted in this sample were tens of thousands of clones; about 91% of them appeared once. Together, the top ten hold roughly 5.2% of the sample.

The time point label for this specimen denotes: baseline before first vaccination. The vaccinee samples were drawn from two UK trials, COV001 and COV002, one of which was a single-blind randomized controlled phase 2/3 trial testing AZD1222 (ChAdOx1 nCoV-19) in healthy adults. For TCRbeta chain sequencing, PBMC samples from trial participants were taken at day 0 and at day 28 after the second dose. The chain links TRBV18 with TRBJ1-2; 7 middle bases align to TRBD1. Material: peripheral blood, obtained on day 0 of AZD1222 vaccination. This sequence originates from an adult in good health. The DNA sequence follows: TGTGCCAGCTCACGACCGGGGACAGTTACGGATGGCTACACCTTC. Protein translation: CASSRPGTVTDGYTF.